This is a list of T cell receptor beta chains from one sample in a study of control samples from healthy donors and cancer patients. Clones were read by immunoSEQ multiplex PCR, and TCRdb kept only the in-frame ones, dropping some. Among over 55,000 clones, under 95% were seen once, and the ten largest hold under 0.95%. Sample: PBMCs. The receptors here all came from a man aged 25 to 45 with colorectal cancer. Both conserved end residues are part of each CDR3. The D gene is left open where the match is weak. Clone size appears in some rows only: once, few, many, or a class for an expanded clone.

NA	NA	TRBV20-1	TRBJ2-3	CSARVTDTQYF	TGCAGTGCTAGGGTAACAGATACGCAGTATTTT
NA	TRBD1	TRBV12-5	TRBJ1-2	CASGKNGQVRDYGYTF	TGTGCTAGTGGAAAAAATGGACAGGTTCGGGACTATGGCTACACCTTC
NA	NA	TRBV7-2	TRBJ1-1	CASSPWGLYTEAFF	TGTGCCAGCAGCCCGTGGGGCTTGTACACTGAAGCTTTCTTT
once	TRBD1	TRBV6-5	TRBJ1-6	CASSYSPRTGNSPLHF	TGTGCCAGCAGTTATTCCCCCAGGACAGGCAATTCACCCCTCCACTTT
NA	NA	TRBV10-3	TRBJ1-2	CAISDANPGYTF	TGTGCCATCAGTGACGCGAACCCAGGCTACACCTTC
NA	TRBD1	TRBV4-3	TRBJ2-1	CASSQEQGTGGNEQFF	TGCGCCAGCAGCCAAGAGCAAGGGACAGGGGGCAATGAGCAGTTCTTC
NA	NA	TRBV3-1/TRBV3-2	TRBJ1-2	CASSQGENLANYGYTF	TGTGCCAGCAGCCAAGGGGAGAACCTAGCTAACTATGGCTACACCTTC
NA	NA	TRBV5-6	TRBJ1-2	CASSLGARNYGYTF	TGTGCCAGCAGCTTGGGGGCCAGAAACTATGGCTACACCTTC
NA	TRBD2	TRBV5-4	TRBJ2-1	CASSPAGGHKEQFF	TGTGCCAGCAGCCCGGCGGGGGGGCACAAGGAGCAGTTCTTC
NA	NA	TRBV6-5	TRBJ1-1	CASELDAGTGAEAFF	TGTGCCAGCGAGCTTGATGCGGGGACTGGGGCTGAAGCTTTCTTT
NA	NA	TRBV12-3/TRBV12-4	TRBJ1-2	CASSLFSGSGYTF	TGTGCCAGCAGTTTATTCTCCGGGAGCGGCTACACCTTC
NA	NA	TRBV6-5	TRBJ1-2	CASSYVGYGYTF	TGTGCCAGCAGTTATGTGGGCTATGGCTACACCTTC
NA	TRBD1	TRBV6-2/TRBV6-3	TRBJ1-5	CASSFGQGLNQPQHF	TGTGCCAGCAGTTTCGGACAGGGCCTTAATCAGCCCCAGCATTTT
NA	NA	TRBV10-3	TRBJ1-2	CAISEGGWDYGYTF	TGTGCCATCAGTGAGGGGGGCTGGGACTATGGCTACACCTTC
NA	NA	TRBV5-1	TRBJ2-5	CASSFADPGEETQYF	TGCGCCAGCAGCTTTGCGGACCCCGGAGAAGAGACCCAGTACTTC
NA	NA	TRBV6-5	TRBJ2-2	CASSREGPNTGELFF	TGTGCCAGCAGCCGAGAGGGACCTAACACCGGGGAGCTGTTTTTT
NA	NA	TRBV29-1	TRBJ2-3	CSAKQADTQYF	TGCAGCGCCAAGCAGGCAGATACGCAGTATTTT
NA	TRBD1	TRBV6-1	TRBJ1-2	CASSESGLTGGRSYTF	TGTGCCAGCAGTGAAAGTGGGCTGACAGGGGGCAGGAGCTACACCTTC
NA	TRBD2	TRBV5-1	TRBJ2-3	CASSLGGSGGTSTDTQYF	TGCGCCAGCAGCTTGGGAGGTAGCGGGGGGACAAGCACAGATACGCAGTATTTT
NA	NA	TRBV27	TRBJ1-1	CASREQDLNTEAFF	TGTGCCAGCAGAGAACAGGACCTGAACACTGAAGCTTTCTTT
NA	TRBD1	TRBV7-2	TRBJ2-1	CASSFDRDPYNEQFF	TGTGCCAGCAGCTTTGACAGGGACCCTTACAATGAGCAGTTCTTC
NA	TRBD1	TRBV4-1	TRBJ2-3	CASSQPWTGVEYF	TGCGCCAGCAGCCAACCCTGGACAGGTGTGGAGTATTTT
NA	TRBD1	TRBV6-5	TRBJ2-1	CASSYSPGQGYNEQFF	TGTGCCAGCAGTTACTCCCCCGGACAGGGATACAATGAGCAGTTCTTC
NA	NA	TRBV5-6	TRBJ1-4	CASSLAGTAHNEKLFF	TGTGCCAGCAGCTTGGCGGGGACGGCTCATAATGAAAAACTGTTTTTT
NA	TRBD2	TRBV4-3	TRBJ2-5	CASSQGGGVETQYF	TGCGCCAGCAGCCAAGGGGGGGGTGTGGAGACCCAGTACTTC
NA	TRBD1	TRBV7-9	TRBJ1-2	CASSTRTGHGYTF	TGTGCCAGCAGCACCCGGACAGGGCATGGCTACACCTTC
NA	TRBD2	TRBV14	TRBJ2-7	CASSQRAGGPTEQYF	TGTGCCAGCAGCCAAAGAGCGGGGGGGCCTACCGAGCAGTACTTC
NA	NA	TRBV12-3/TRBV12-4	TRBJ1-1	CASSLKMNTEAFF	TGTGCCAGCAGTTTGAAGATGAACACTGAAGCTTTCTTT
NA	NA	TRBV7-8	TRBJ1-1	CASSPDAAGEAFF	TGTGCCAGCAGCCCTGACGCGGCAGGTGAAGCTTTCTTT
NA	TRBD2	TRBV19	TRBJ2-4	CASSVRGELAKNIQYF	TGTGCCAGTAGTGTCCGGGGGGAACTAGCCAAAAACATTCAGTACTTC
NA	NA	TRBV21-1	TRBJ1-2	CASSKRIRGQGRGSYGYTF	TGTGCCAGCAGCAAACGCATACGAGGACAGGGTCGAGGGAGCTATGGCTACACCTTC
NA	TRBD1	TRBV4-2	TRBJ1-4	CASSQEVMSRTGGEKLFF	TGTGCCAGCAGCCAAGAAGTTATGTCTAGGACAGGGGGGGAAAAACTGTTTTTT
once	NA	TRBV4-2	TRBJ1-2	CASSQDQEGGYTF	TGTGCCAGCAGCCAAGATCAGGAGGGAGGCTACACCTTC
NA	NA	TRBV30	TRBJ1-6	CAWSGQVNSPLHF	TGTGCCTGGAGTGGACAGGTTAATTCACCCCTCCACTTT
NA	NA	TRBV2	TRBJ1-5	CASSEALAYQPQHF	TGTGCCAGCAGTGAAGCGTTGGCTTATCAGCCCCAGCATTTT
NA	NA	TRBV4-1	TRBJ2-6	CASSQDSLGANVLTF	TGCGCCAGCAGCCAAGATAGCCTTGGGGCCAACGTCCTGACTTTC
few	TRBD1	TRBV20-1	TRBJ1-5	CSASEGQWDQPQHF	TGCAGTGCTAGTGAGGGACAGTGGGATCAGCCCCAGCATTTT